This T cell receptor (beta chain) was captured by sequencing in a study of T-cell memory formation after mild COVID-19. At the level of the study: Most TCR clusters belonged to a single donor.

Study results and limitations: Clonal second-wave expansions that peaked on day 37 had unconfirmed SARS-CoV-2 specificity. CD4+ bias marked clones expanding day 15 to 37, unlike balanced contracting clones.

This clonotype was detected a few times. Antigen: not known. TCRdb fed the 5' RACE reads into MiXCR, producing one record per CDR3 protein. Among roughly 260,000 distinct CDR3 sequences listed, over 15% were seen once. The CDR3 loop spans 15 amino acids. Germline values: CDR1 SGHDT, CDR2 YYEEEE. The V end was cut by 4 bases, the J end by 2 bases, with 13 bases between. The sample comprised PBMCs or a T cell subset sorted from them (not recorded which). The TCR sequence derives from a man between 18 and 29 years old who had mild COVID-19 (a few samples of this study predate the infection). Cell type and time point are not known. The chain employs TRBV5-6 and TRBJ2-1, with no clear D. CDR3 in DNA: TGTGCCAGCAGCATACTTCGCCTCGCCTACAATGAGCAGTTCTTC. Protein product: CASSILRLAYNEQFF.